The TCR beta chain under discussion was sequenced for a study of blood T cell repertoires in COVID-19. Study information: Italy, Spain and the United States were the sources of the convalescent and acute COVID-19 samples.

The repertoire was sequenced with immunoSEQ multiplex PCR; TCRdb's copy has only in-frame clones and lacks some. The profile covers tens of thousands of clones, with 88% appearing a single time and approximately 21% taken by the ten largest. V was cut by 8 bases and J by 0 bases, with 17 bases left in between. CDR1 is MDHEN, CDR2 SYDVKM, per germline. The length of the CDR3 is 15 residues. This clone has just one count. Sequences were obtained from peripheral blood. The V gene is TRBV28, the J gene TRBJ2-7; a weak D match, TRBD1 (7 bases). The source of this sequence is a man in his 70s in a cohort sampled during active COVID-19. The CDR3 nucleotides read TGTGCCAGCCGACGATGGCGGGACAGCTCCTACGAGCAGTACTTC. Amino acids: CASRRWRDSSYEQYF. Variable domain in full (rest from reference TRBV28 and TRBJ2-7): DVKVTQSSRYLVKRTGEKVFLECVQDMDHENMFWYRQDPGLGLRLIYFSYDVKMKEKGDIPEGYSVSREKKERFSLILESASTNQTSMYLCASRRWRDSSYEQYFGPGTRLTVT.